This T cell receptor beta chain was captured by sequencing in a study of molecular identifiers for immune sequencing clone quantification. Details on this clonotype: Its cognate antigen is unknown. This CDR3 is missing its conserved last phenylalanine or tryptophan, likely due to a read error.

TCRdb analysed the PCR reads with MiXCR anew, one entry per CDR3 protein. Among 68,000 or so distinct CDR3 sequences listed, under 20% were seen once. Regarding the study as a whole: Jurkat TCR RNA spiked in from one cell could reportedly be detected among 800,000 to 1,000,000 naive cells. Underestimated sizes of highly expanded clones could result from identical TCR molecules that share a barcode. Over 99% of CMV-specific effector molecules, but under 1% of naive ones, were in clones above 20 copies.

Deletions cut 7 bases from V and 6 bases from J, with 34 bases between. Germline-derived CDR1 and CDR2 are DFQATT and SNEGSKA (reference sequence). CDR3 length equals 18 residues. The sequencing sample was made of naive CD8+ T cells from blood, with Jurkat cell RNA spiked in. Documented subset: FACS-sorted CD8+CD4-CCR7+CD45RA+ naive T cells. V is TRBV20-1 and J is TRBJ2-7, with D maybe TRBD1 (5 bases). The receptor was isolated from a human donor in good health. Some libraries in this study had Jurkat cell RNA spiked in. The CDR3 sequence: CSEQMKGALICSGCEQYS. CDR3 DNA: TGCAGTGAACAGATGAAAGGGGCCCTAATTTGTTCCGGGTGCGAGCAGTACTCC.